The 18 T cell receptor beta chains given below trace back to one sample, sequenced in a study of blood T cell repertoires in COVID-19. TCRdb's table, derived via immunoSEQ multiplex PCR, lists solely in-frame clones and lacks some. The sample consists of about 500,000 clones, roughly 91% of them appearing once. The sequencing input was peripheral blood. These receptors all come from a woman between 45 and 65 years old with COVID-19, enrolled during active disease.

This chain uses TRBV27 with TRBJ2-7; 7 bases are shared with TRBD1. Germline assignment: CDR1 MNHEY and CDR2 SMNVEV (reference sequence). CDR3 size: 16 residues. V dropped 5 bases and J dropped 3; count of bases not matched to a gene: 13. The DNA for the CDR3 is TGTGCCAGCAGTCTCCAATCGACAGGGATCGGCTACGAGCAGTACTTC. Translation: CASSLQSTGIGYEQYF.

The rearrangement joins TRBV19 to TRBJ1-1; D unresolved. From germline, CDR1 is LNHDA and CDR2 SQIVND (reference sequence). Trimming stripped 0 bases from V and 7 bases from J, with 9 bases between. The CDR3 runs 13 residues. In nucleotides, the CDR3 is TGTGCCAGTAGTATAGAAGGAGGGTTTGAAGCTTTCTTT. Protein product: CASSIEGGFEAFF.

J is TRBJ1-1 and V is TRBV5-1, with 9 bases aligning to TRBD1. V lost 5 bases, J lost 8 bases, and 10 bases stayed unmatched. In germline, CDR1 is SGHRS, CDR2 YFSETQ. CDR3 length equals 14 residues. The CDR3 region has the DNA TGCGCCAGCAGGAGGGACAGGGCTTTTCAAGAAGCTTTCTTT. As protein: CASRRDRAFQEAFF.

The chain combines TRBV5-1 with TRBJ2-3; tentative D call: TRBD2 (6 bases). V shed 1 base and J shed 3 bases, with 12 bases lying between them. The CDR3 is 15 amino acids. Looked up from germline, CDR1 is SGHRS and CDR2 is YFSETQ. The CDR3 region is CASSLQAGQTDTQYF. Here the CDR3 DNA reads TGCGCCAGCAGCTTGCAGGCGGGGCAAACAGATACGCAGTATTTT.

This rearrangement joins TRBV9 to TRBJ1-2; 9 nucleotides match TRBD1. In germline, CDR1 is SGDLS, CDR2 YYNGEE. The CDR3 is made up of 15 amino acids. With 3 bases clipped from V and 6 bases from J, the junction kept 9 bases outside the gene matches. CDR3 in amino acids: CASSGGQGGLNGYTF. DNA for the CDR3: TGTGCCAGCAGCGGGGGACAGGGTGGTTTAAATGGCTACACCTTC.

The CDR3 reads CAPFIETGYNEQFF. In nucleotides, the CDR3 is TGTGCCCCTTTCATCGAGACAGGGTACAATGAGCAGTTCTTC. V usage is TRBV24-1 and J usage is TRBJ2-1; 7 nucleotides agree with TRBD1. Per germline, CDR1 KGHDR and CDR2 SFDVKD. This CDR3 contains 14 residues. Losses at the gene ends were 12 bases for V and 4 bases for J; bases not matched to a gene: 11.

The chain couples TRBV29-1 to TRBJ1-4, with 8 nucleotides matching TRBD1. The CDR3 loop spans 14 amino acids. Germline trimming cut 5 bases from V and 7 bases from J; bases unmatched to any gene: 9. Germline lookup yields CDR1 SQVTM and CDR2 ANQGSEA. In nucleotides, the CDR3 is TGCAGCGTTTCTCCCGGGACAGGAGGTGAAAAACTGTTTTTT. Amino acid sequence: CSVSPGTGGEKLFF.

This chain uses TRBV5-1 with TRBJ2-5; D gene uncertain. The CDR3 length is 15 residues. Germline V gene sequence: CDR1 SGHRS, CDR2 YFSETQ. Trimming shortened V by 0 bases and J by 3 bases, and 12 bases separated the two germline ends. The CDR3 here is CASSLGSAVKETQYF. The CDR3 coding sequence is TGCGCCAGCAGCTTGGGCAGCGCCGTTAAAGAGACCCAGTACTTC.

The rearrangement uses TRBV5-6 and TRBJ2-7; no firm D call. Germline lookup yields CDR1 SGHDT and CDR2 YYEEEE. V lost 0 bases, J lost 7 bases, and 8 bases lay in between. The CDR3 has 12 amino acids. CDR3 sequence reads: CASSLAVGEQYF. CDR3 nucleotides: TGTGCCAGCAGCTTGGCCGTCGGGGAGCAGTACTTC.

This clone was counted a single time. This rearrangement joins TRBV6-5 to TRBJ1-1, with D possibly TRBD1 on 6 matching bases. Trimming cost V 6 bases and J 1 base, with 12 bases left between them. The CDR3 length is 14 residues. Germline lookup yields CDR1 MNHEY and CDR2 SVGAGI. CDR3 amino acids: CASSFRQANTEAFF. CDR3 bases: TGTGCCAGCAGCTTTAGACAGGCGAACACTGAAGCTTTCTTT.

Turning to this clone: The same CDR3 arises from other DNA sequences in this sample as well. J is TRBJ2-1 and V is TRBV11-1; a weak D match, TRBD1 (5 bases). V dropped 1 base and J dropped 2 bases, with 9 bases sitting between them. Germline V CDR1 and CDR2: SGHAT, FQDESV (reference sequence). The CDR3 has 15 residues. CDR3: CASSLGQGTYNEQFF. CDR3 DNA sequence: TGTGCCAGCAGCTTAGGTCAGGGTACCTACAATGAGCAGTTCTTC. Using reference TRBV11-1 and TRBJ2-1 for the parts outside the CDR3, the full variable domain is EAEVAQSPRYKITEKSQAVAFWCDPISGHATLYWYRQILGQGPELLVQFQDESVVDDSQLPKDRFSAERLKGVDSTLKIQPAELGDSAMYLCASSLGQGTYNEQFFGPGTRLTVL.

This clone has a handful of counts. The chain recombines TRBV19 with TRBJ1-2, with 7 bases aligning to TRBD1. CDR1 and CDR2 (germline): LNHDA, SQIVND (reference sequence). V shed 5 bases, J shed 1 base, and the junction held 10 bases outside the gene matches. This CDR3 contains 16 residues. Here the CDR3 DNA reads TGTGCCAGTAGTCTGGCCGGACAGGCCTTTAACTATGGCTACACCTTC. Its protein product is CASSLAGQAFNYGYTF.

This clone appeared once. This sequence joins TRBV9 and TRBJ2-7, with 8 bases aligning to TRBD2. Looked up from germline, CDR1 is SGDLS and CDR2 is YYNGEE. This CDR3 contains 15 residues. V lost 0 bases and J lost 5; bases outside the gene matches: 7. CDR3 sequence: CASSVAGLAADEQYF. The CDR3 DNA follows: TGTGCCAGCAGCGTAGCCGGACTAGCAGCTGACGAGCAGTACTTC.

In its sample, this clone was seen a few times. This chain uses TRBV7-2 with TRBJ1-1, with 8 bases matching TRBD1. The CDR3 consists of 15 residues. V was pared by 5 bases and J by 1 base, with 6 bases of the junction left unmatched. Germline CDR1 is SGHTA and CDR2 is FQGNSA. CDR3 sequence reads: CASSARTGQNTEAFF. CDR3 sequence (DNA): TGTGCCAGCAGCGCCCGGACAGGGCAGAACACTGAAGCTTTCTTT.

This clone was seen a single time. V is TRBV27 and J is TRBJ2-3, with a weak D call TRBD2 (5 bases). CDR3 length: 12 residues. With 5 bases removed from V and 6 bases from J, the gap between germline ends came to 9 bases. The germline CDR1 and CDR2 sequences are MNHEY and SMNVEV (reference sequence). The DNA for the CDR3 is TGTGCCAGCAGTAGCCCGGGGGATACGCAGTATTTT. Translation: CASSSPGDTQYF.

This clone was counted once. The chain combines TRBV30 with TRBJ1-4; tentatively, D is TRBD1 (5 bases). CDR3 length: 14 amino acids. Germline CDR1 reads GTSNPN; CDR2 reads SVGIG (reference sequence). V was shortened by 5 bases and J by 7 bases, with 17 bases between the two germline ends. Here the CDR3 reads CAWSRGEVGEKLFF. CDR3 DNA: TGTGCCTGGTCTCGGGGGGAAGTTGGTGAAAAACTGTTTTTT.

The gene calls are TRBV5-5 and TRBJ1-2, with TRBD1 identical over 9 bases. CDR1 is SGHKS, CDR2 YYEKEE, per germline (reference sequence). Losses at the gene ends were 4 bases for V and 8 bases for J; bases not matched to a gene: 6. The CDR3 is 13 amino acids. The CDR3, as DNA: TGTGCCAGCAGCCCACGGACAGGGGAAGGCTACACCTTC. This sequence encodes CASSPRTGEGYTF. Looking up the rest from reference TRBV5-5 and TRBJ1-2 gives the full variable domain: DAGVTQSPTHLIKTRGQQVTLRCSPISGHKSVSWYQQVLGQGPQFIFQYYEKEERGRGNFPDRFSARQFPNYSSELNVNALLLGDSALYLCASSPRTGEGYTFGSGTRLTVV.

This rearrangement joins TRBV11-2 to TRBJ2-5; D is perhaps TRBD1 (6 bases). CDR3 length: 15 residues. V dropped 4 bases and J dropped 0 bases, with 12 bases sitting between them. Germline V gene sequence: CDR1 SGHAT, CDR2 FQNNGV. CDR3 sequence: CASSSLQGYQETQYF. CDR3 DNA: TGTGCCAGCAGCTCTTTACAGGGCTACCAAGAGACCCAGTACTTC.